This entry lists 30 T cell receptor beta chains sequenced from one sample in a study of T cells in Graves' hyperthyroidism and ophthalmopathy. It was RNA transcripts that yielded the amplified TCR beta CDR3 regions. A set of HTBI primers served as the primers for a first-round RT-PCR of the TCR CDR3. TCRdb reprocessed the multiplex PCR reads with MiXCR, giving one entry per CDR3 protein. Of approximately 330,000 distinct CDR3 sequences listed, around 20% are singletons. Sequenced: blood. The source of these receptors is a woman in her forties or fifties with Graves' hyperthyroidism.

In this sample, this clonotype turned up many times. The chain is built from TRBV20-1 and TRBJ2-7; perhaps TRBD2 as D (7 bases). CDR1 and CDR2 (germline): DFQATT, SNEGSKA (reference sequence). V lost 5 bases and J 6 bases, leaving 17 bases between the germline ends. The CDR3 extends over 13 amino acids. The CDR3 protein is CSAEGEGGIEQYF. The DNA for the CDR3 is TGCAGTGCTGAAGGGGAGGGGGGAATCGAGCAGTACTTC.

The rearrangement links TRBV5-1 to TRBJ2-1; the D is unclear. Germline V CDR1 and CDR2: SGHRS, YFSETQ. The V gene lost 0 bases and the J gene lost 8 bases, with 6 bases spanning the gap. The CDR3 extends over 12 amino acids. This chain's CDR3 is CASSLGGYEQFF. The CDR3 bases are TGCGCCAGCAGCTTGGGTGGATATGAGCAGTTCTTC.

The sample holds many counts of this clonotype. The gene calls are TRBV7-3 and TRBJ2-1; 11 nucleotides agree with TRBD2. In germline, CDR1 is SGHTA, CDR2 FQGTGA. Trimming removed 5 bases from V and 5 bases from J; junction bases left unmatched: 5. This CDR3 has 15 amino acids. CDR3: CASSRRLAGNNEQFF. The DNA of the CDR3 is TGTGCCAGCAGCCGACGACTAGCGGGAAACAATGAGCAGTTCTTC.

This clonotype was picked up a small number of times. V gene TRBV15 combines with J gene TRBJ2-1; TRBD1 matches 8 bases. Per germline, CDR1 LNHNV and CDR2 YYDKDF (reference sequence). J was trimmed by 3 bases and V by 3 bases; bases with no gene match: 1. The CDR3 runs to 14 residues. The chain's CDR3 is CATSSGQGYNEQFF. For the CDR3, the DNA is TGTGCCACCAGCAGCGGACAGGGCTACAATGAGCAGTTCTTC.

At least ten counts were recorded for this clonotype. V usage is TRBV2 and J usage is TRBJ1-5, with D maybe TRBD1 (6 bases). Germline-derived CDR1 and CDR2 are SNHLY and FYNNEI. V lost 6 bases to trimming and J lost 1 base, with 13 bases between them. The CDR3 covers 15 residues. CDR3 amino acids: CASRDNRASNQPQHF. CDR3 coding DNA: TGTGCCAGCAGAGACAACAGGGCCAGCAATCAGCCCCAGCATTTT.

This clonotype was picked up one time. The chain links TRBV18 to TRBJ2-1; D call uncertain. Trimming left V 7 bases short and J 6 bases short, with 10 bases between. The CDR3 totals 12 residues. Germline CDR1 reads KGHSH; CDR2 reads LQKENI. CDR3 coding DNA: TGTGCCAGCTACCCATTGGTCAATGAGCAGTTCTTC. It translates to CASYPLVNEQFF.

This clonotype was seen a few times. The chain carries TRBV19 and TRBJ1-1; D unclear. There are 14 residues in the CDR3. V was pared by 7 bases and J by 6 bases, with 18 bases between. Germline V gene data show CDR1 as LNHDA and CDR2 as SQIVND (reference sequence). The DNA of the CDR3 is TGTGCCAGTAAGGTAGACGGGAGTTATCCTGAAGCTTTCTTT. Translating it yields CASKVDGSYPEAFF.

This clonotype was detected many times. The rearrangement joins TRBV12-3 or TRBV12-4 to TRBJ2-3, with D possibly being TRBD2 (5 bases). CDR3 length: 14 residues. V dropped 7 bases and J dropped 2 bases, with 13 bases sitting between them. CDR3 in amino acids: CASKLGDATDTQYF. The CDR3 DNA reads TGTGCCAGCAAACTCGGGGATGCCACAGATACGCAGTATTTT.

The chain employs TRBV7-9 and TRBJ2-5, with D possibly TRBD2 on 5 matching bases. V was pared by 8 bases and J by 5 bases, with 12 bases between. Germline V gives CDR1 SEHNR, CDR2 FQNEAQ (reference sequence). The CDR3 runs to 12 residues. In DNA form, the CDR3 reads TGTGCCAGCGTTGGAGGTGTCGAGACCCAGTACTTC. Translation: CASVGGVETQYF.

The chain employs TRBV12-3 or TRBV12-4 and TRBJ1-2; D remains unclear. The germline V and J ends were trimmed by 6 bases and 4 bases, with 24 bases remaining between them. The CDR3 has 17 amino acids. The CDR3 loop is CASSPRLTLWKAYGYTF. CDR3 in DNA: TGTGCCAGCAGCCCTCGATTGACCCTCTGGAAGGCCTATGGCTACACCTTC.

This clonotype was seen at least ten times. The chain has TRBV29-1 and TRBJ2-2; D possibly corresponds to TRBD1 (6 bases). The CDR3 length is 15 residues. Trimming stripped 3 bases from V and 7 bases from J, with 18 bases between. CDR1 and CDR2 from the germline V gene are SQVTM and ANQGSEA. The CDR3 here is CSVESRTEHSGELFF. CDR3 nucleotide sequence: TGCAGCGTTGAGTCCCGGACAGAGCATAGCGGGGAGCTGTTTTTT.

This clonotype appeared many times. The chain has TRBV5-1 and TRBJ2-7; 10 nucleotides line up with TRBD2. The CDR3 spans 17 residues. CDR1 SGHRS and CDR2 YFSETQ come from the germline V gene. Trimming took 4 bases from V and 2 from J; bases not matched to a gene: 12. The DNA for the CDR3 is TGCGCCAGCAGCCGGAGGGCGGGACTAGCGCTTACCTACGAGCAGTACTTC. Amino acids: CASSRRAGLALTYEQYF.

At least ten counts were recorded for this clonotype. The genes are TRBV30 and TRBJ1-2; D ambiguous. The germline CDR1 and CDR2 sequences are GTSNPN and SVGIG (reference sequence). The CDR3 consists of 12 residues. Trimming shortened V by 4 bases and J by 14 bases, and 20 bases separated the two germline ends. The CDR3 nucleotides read TGTGCCTGGACCCTCTCGGACCGCCGTTTGACCTTC. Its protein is CAWTLSDRRLTF.

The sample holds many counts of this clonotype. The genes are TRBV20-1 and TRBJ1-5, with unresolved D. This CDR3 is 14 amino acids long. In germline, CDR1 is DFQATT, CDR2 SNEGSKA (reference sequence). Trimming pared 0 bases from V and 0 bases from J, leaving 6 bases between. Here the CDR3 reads CSARDPYSNQPQHF. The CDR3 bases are TGCAGTGCTAGAGACCCATATAGCAATCAGCCCCAGCATTTT.

For the CDR3, the DNA is TGTGCCAGCAGCTCCAGGAATCAGCCCCAGCATTTT. This translates into CASSSRNQPQHF. V is TRBV5-6 and J is TRBJ1-5; no clear D gene. V shed 3 bases and J shed 4 bases, with 5 bases lying between them. Germline values: CDR1 SGHDT, CDR2 YYEEEE. The CDR3 consists of 12 residues.

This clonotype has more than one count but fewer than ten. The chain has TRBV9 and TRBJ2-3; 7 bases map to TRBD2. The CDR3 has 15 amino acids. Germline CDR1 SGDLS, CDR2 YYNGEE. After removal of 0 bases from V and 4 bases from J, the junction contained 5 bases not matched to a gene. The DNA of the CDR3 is TGTGCCAGCAGCGTAGCCAGCGGGAACCCAGATACGCAGTATTTT. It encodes CASSVASGNPDTQYF.

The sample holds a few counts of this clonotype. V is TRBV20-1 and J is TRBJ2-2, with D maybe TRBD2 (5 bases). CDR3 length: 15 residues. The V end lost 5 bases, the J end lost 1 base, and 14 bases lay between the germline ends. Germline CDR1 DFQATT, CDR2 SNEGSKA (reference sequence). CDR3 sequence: CSARRTGRNTGELFF. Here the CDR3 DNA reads TGCAGTGCTCGACGGACTGGCAGGAACACCGGGGAGCTGTTTTTT.

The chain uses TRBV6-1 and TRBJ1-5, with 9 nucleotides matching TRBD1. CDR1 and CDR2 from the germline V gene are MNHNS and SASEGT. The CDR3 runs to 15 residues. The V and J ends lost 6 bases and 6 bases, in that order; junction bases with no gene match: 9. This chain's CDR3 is CASRAGQGDGQPQHF. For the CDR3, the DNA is TGTGCCAGCAGAGCGGGACAGGGAGATGGTCAGCCCCAGCATTTT.

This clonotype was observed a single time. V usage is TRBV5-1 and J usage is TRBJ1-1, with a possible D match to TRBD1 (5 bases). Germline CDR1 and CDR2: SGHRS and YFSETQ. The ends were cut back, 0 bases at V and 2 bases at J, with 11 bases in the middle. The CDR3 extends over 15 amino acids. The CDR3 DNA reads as TGCGCCAGCAGCTTGGGAGGGACGGACAACACTGAAGCTTTCTTT. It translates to CASSLGGTDNTEAFF.

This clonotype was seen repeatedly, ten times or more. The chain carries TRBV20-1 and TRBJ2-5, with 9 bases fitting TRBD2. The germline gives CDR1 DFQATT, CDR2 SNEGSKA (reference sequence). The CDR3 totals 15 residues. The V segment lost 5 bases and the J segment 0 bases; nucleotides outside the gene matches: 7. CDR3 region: CSAYRSGGYQETQYF. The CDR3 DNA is TGCAGTGCTTACCGTAGCGGGGGCTACCAAGAGACCCAGTACTTC.

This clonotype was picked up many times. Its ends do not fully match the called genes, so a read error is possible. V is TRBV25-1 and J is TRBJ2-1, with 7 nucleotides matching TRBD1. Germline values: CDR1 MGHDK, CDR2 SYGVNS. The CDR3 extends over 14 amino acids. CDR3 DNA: TGTGCCAGCAGTGGGTGGGGGACAGACAAGGAGCAGTTCTTC. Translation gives CASSGWGTDKEQFF.

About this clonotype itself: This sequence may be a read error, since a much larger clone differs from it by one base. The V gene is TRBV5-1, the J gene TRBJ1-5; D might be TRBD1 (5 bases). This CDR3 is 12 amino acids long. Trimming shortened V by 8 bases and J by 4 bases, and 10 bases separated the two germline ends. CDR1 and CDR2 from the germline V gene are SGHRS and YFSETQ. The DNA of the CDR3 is TGCGCCAGAAGGGGCAGAAATCAGCCCCAGCATTTT. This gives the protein CARRGRNQPQHF.

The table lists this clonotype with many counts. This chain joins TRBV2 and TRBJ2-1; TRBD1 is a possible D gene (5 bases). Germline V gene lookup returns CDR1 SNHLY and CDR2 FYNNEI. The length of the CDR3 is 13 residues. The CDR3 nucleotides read TGTGCAGGCCAGCAATCAGGGTTCAATGAGCAGTTCTTC. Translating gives CAGQQSGFNEQFF.

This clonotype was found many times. CDR3 coding DNA: TGTGCCAGCCGAGGGACAGTCTATGGCTACACCTTC. It codes for CASRGTVYGYTF. This chain joins TRBV12-3 or TRBV12-4 and TRBJ1-2, with TRBD1 identical over 7 bases. This CDR3 contains 12 residues. V was pared by 8 bases and J by 4 bases, with 4 bases of the junction left unmatched.

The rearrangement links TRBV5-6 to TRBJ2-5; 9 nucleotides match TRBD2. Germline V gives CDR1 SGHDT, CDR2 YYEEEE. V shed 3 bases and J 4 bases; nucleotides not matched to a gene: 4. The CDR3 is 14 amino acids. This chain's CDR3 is CASSSGTSRETQYF. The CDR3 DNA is TGTGCCAGCAGCTCCGGGACTAGCAGAGAGACCCAGTACTTC.

CDR3: CASRLGSSYNEQFF. The CDR3, as DNA: TGTGCCAGCAGGCTCGGCAGCTCCTACAATGAGCAGTTCTTC. The chain is built from TRBV6-1 and TRBJ2-1; no definite D call. The germline gives CDR1 MNHNS, CDR2 SASEGT. V lost 6 bases, J lost 0 bases, and 9 bases lay in between. This CDR3 has 14 amino acids.

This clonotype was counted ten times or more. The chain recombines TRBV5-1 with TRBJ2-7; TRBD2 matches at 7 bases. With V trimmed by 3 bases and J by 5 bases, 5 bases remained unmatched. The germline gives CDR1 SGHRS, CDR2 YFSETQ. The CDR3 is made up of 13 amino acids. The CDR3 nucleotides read TGCGCCAGCAGCTGGGGAGGGAGGCACGAGCAGTACTTC. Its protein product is CASSWGGRHEQYF. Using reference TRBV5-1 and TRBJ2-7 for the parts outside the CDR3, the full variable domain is KAGVTQTPRYLIKTRGQQVTLSCSPISGHRSVSWYQQTPGQGLQFLFEYFSETQRNKGNFPGRFSGRQFSNSRSEMNVSTLELGDSALYLCASSWGGRHEQYFGPGTRLTVT.

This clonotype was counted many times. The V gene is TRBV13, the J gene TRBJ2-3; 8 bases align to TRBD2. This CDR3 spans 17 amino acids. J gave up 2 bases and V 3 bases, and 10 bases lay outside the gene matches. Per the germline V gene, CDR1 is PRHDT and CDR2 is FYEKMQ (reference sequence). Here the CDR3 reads CASSFVGLAGITDTQYF. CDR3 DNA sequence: TGTGCCAGCAGCTTCGTCGGGTTAGCGGGAATCACAGATACGCAGTATTTT.

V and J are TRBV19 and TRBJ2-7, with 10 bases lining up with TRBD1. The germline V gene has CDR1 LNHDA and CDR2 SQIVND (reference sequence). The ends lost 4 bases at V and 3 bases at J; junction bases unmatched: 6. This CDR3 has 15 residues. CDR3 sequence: CASSTPGTGVYEQYF. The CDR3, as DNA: TGTGCCAGTAGTACCCCCGGGACAGGGGTCTACGAGCAGTACTTC.

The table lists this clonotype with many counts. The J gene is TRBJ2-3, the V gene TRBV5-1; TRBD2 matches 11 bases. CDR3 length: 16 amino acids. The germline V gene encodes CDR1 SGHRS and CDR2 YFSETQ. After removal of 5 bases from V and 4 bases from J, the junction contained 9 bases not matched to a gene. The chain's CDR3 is CASRLAGDGESDTQYF. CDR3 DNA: TGCGCCAGCAGACTAGCGGGGGATGGAGAGTCAGATACGCAGTATTTT.